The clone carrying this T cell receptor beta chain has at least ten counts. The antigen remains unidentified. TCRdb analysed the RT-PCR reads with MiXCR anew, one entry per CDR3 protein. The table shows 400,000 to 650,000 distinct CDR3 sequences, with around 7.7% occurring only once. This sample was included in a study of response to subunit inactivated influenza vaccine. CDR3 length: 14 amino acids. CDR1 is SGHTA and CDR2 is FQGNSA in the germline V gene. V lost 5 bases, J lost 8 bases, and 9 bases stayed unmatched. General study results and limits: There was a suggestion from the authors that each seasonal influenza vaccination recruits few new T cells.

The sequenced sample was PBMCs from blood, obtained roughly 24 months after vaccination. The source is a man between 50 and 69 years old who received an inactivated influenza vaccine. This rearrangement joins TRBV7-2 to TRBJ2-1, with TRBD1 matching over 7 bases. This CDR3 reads CASSLRQGPDEQFF. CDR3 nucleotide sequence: TGTGCCAGCAGCCTCAGACAGGGACCTGATGAGCAGTTCTTC. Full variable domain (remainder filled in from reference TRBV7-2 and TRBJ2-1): GAGVSQSPSNKVTEKGKDVELRCDPISGHTALYWYRQSLGQGLEFLIYFQGNSAPDKSGLPSDRFSAERTGGSVSTLTIQRTQQEDSAVYLCASSLRQGPDEQFFGPGTRLTVL.